The text below deals with one T cell receptor beta chain. What it binds is not known. The sample belongs to a study of OX40 agonist ivuxolimab in advanced cancers. About the study: Ivuxolimab, an agonistic anti-OX40 (CD134) antibody, was given to patients. Dose-escalation patients suffered from hepatocellular carcinoma, melanoma, renal cell or head and neck cancer. Overall study results and limits: Circulating CD4+ and CD8+ T cells showed clonal expansion by week 6 at 0.1 to 3.0 mg/kg. Researchers report that CD8+ T cells had, on average, more expanded clones than CD4+.

Libraries were prepared by immunoSEQ multiplex PCR; TCRdb keeps only in-frame clonotypes and omits some of them. The table lists 70,000 to 85,000 clones, around 86% of them singletons. The germline V gene encodes CDR1 SGHVS and CDR2 FQNEAQ. The V segment lost 6 bases and the J segment 5 bases; nucleotides outside the gene matches: 15. The CDR3 consists of 17 residues. The chain couples TRBV7-8 to TRBJ1-5, with 8 positions matching TRBD1. The specimen comprised CD4+ or CD8+ T cells sorted from blood, sampled in a trial of the OX40 agonist ivuxolimab. This TCR was recovered from an adult with an advanced solid tumor such as melanoma, head and neck, liver or kidney cancer. The CDR3 sequence is CASSPRTGQGFDQPQHF. The CDR3 DNA reads TGTGCCAGCAGTCCACGAACCGGACAGGGATTCGATCAGCCCCAGCATTTT.